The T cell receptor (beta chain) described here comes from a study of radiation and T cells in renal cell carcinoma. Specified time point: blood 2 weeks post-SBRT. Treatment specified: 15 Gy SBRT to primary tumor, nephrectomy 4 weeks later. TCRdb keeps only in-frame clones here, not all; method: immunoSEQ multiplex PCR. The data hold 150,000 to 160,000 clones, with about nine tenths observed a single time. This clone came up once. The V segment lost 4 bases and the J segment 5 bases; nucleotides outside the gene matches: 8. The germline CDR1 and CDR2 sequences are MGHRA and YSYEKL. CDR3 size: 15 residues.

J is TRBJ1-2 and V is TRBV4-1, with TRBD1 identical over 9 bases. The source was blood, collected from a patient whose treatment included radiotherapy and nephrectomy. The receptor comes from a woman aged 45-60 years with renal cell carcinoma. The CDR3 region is CASSPTPGTGYGYTF. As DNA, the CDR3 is TGCGCCAGCAGCCCTACCCCCGGGACAGGGTATGGCTACACCTTC.